One sample yielded the 25 T cell receptor beta chains listed below, sequenced in a study of vaccination and CD4 T cells after COVID-19. No antigen has been identified for these receptors. Once obtained from cultured CD4+ T cells, the DNA was sequenced using the Oncomine TCR Beta short-read assay. TCRdb reprocessed the PCR reads with MiXCR, giving one entry per CDR3 protein. The data hold about 18,000 distinct CDR3 sequences, with 45% to 60% observed a single time. Treatment reported: roughly ten-day PBMC culture with coronavirus spike peptide pools or control peptides (ViraFEST assay). The specimen sequenced was CD4+ T cells from blood, cultured in vitro. The receptor source for this set is a human donor who had recovered from COVID-19.

The genes are TRBV15 and TRBJ1-2, with TRBD1 as a possible D gene (6 bases). The length of the CDR3 is 15 residues. Germline-derived CDR1 and CDR2 are LNHNV and YYDKDF (reference sequence). Trimming cost V 0 bases and J 2 bases, with 10 bases left between them. CDR3 nucleotide sequence: TGTGCCACCAGCAGAGATCTGCAGGGGAACTATGGCTACACCTTC. Translating it yields CATSRDLQGNYGYTF.

The chain links TRBV15 to TRBJ1-2; 10 nucleotides line up with TRBD1. This CDR3 is built from 16 residues. Trimming cost V 3 bases and J 4 bases; bases outside gene matches: 8. CDR1 is LNHNV, CDR2 YYDKDF, per germline (reference sequence). This CDR3 is CATSRGGTGASYGYTF. The CDR3 bases are TGTGCCACCAGCAGGGGTGGGACAGGGGCCAGCTATGGCTACACCTTC.

J is TRBJ2-7 and V is TRBV5-1; a possible D gene is TRBD2 (6 bases). V shed 1 base and J shed 6 bases, with 20 bases lying between them. In germline, CDR1 is SGHRS, CDR2 YFSETQ. The CDR3 runs 16 residues. This CDR3 is CASSLNSGSPQGEQYF. In DNA, the CDR3 is TGCGCCAGCAGCTTGAATAGCGGTTCCCCCCAGGGCGAGCAGTACTTC. The whole variable domain, remainder taken from reference TRBV5-1 and TRBJ2-7, is KAGVTQTPRYLIKTRGQQVTLSCSPISGHRSVSWYQQTPGQGLQFLFEYFSETQRNKGNFPGRFSGRQFSNSRSEMNVSTLELGDSALYLCASSLNSGSPQGEQYFGPGTRLTVT.

V usage is TRBV24-1 and J usage is TRBJ1-5; no definite D call. Germline V gene data show CDR1 as KGHDR and CDR2 as SFDVKD. Trimming took 4 bases from V and 1 from J, leaving 7 bases between them. There are 14 residues in the CDR3. The CDR3 DNA reads TGTGCCACCAGTGAAACTTCCAGCAATCAGCCCCAGCATTTT. Encoded protein: CATSETSSNQPQHF.

The chain joins TRBV20-1 to TRBJ2-1; 7 bases agree with TRBD2. Germline values: CDR1 DFQATT, CDR2 SNEGSKA (reference sequence). The CDR3 totals 15 residues. V lost 6 bases to trimming and J lost 5 bases; unmatched junction nucleotides: 13. In nucleotides, the CDR3 is TGCAGTGCCATCTCGGGAACTAGCGCCCACAATGAGCAGTTCTTC. This codes for CSAISGTSAHNEQFF.

This clonotype occurred a few times. V usage is TRBV6-2 or TRBV6-3 and J usage is TRBJ2-7; D is possibly TRBD2 (6 bases). This CDR3 contains 15 residues. V was trimmed by 8 bases and J by 4 bases, leaving 21 bases between them. Germline V gene sequence: CDR1 MNHEY, CDR2 SVGEGT. The CDR3 sequence: CASRSGRIQFYEQYF. CDR3 nucleotide sequence: TGTGCCAGCCGTTCAGGGAGGATTCAGTTTTACGAGCAGTACTTC.

The V and J genes are TRBV6-1 and TRBJ1-5, with 9 bases fitting TRBD1. The ends lost 5 bases at V and 5 bases at J; junction bases unmatched: 7. This CDR3 is built from 15 residues. CDR1 and CDR2 from the germline V gene are MNHNS and SASEGT. CDR3 residues: CASSTDRGGDQPQHF. The CDR3 nucleotides read TGTGCCAGCAGTACAGACAGGGGGGGCGATCAGCCCCAGCATTTT.

This sequence joins TRBV12-5 and TRBJ1-1, with D possibly TRBD1 on 6 matching bases. Germline CDR1 is LGHNT and CDR2 is FRNRAP. CDR3 length equals 13 residues. The V end was cut by 3 bases, the J end by 12 bases, with 17 bases between. The DNA for the CDR3 is TGTGCTAGTGGTTTAGATGACAGGTCGGGAACTTTCTTT. It encodes CASGLDDRSGTFF.

Note on this clonotype: Germline is not matched at one junction end, which may reflect a read error. The rearrangement joins TRBV11-2 to TRBJ2-1; D gene uncertain. Germline CDR1 reads SGHAT; CDR2 reads FQNNGV. This CDR3 has 15 residues. The CDR3 sequence: CASSLDVGGYNEQFF. DNA for the CDR3: TGTGCCAGCAGTTTAGATGTGGGTGGGTACAATGAGCAGTTCTTC.

This clonotype turned up a few times. The rearrangement uses TRBV21-1 and TRBJ2-4; the D call of TRBD1 is as the table states it, not checked on the DNA. TRBV21-1 constitutes a pseudogene. The CDR3 has 15 residues. CDR3: CASSPDPLAKNIQYF. The CDR3 DNA follows: TGTGCCAGCAGCCCGGACCCCCTGGCCAAAAACATTCAGTACTTC.

The chain employs TRBV6-4 and TRBJ1-1; no clear D gene. Germline CDR1 and CDR2: MRHNA and SNTAGT. The CDR3 runs to 13 residues. V lost 2 bases and J lost 5, with 9 bases in between. The chain's CDR3 is CASSDELGTEAFF. Here the CDR3 DNA reads TGTGCCAGCAGTGACGAGTTAGGAACTGAAGCTTTCTTT.

This chain uses TRBV5-1 with TRBJ2-7, with 10 bases identical to TRBD2. Germline lookup yields CDR1 SGHRS and CDR2 YFSETQ. The CDR3 spans 16 residues. Trimming took 3 bases from V and 2 from J; bases not matched to a gene: 8. CDR3 residues: CASSSYSGRTTYEQYF. Written as DNA, the CDR3 is TGCGCCAGCAGCTCCTATAGCGGGAGGACCACCTACGAGCAGTACTTC. The variable domain in full, completed from reference TRBV5-1 and TRBJ2-7, reads KAGVTQTPRYLIKTRGQQVTLSCSPISGHRSVSWYQQTPGQGLQFLFEYFSETQRNKGNFPGRFSGRQFSNSRSEMNVSTLELGDSALYLCASSSYSGRTTYEQYFGPGTRLTVT.

V is TRBV4-2 and J is TRBJ2-5; the D gene is possibly TRBD2 (6 bases). The CDR3 contains 15 residues. Germline-derived CDR1 and CDR2 are LGHNA and YNFKEQ. Between the trimmed V and J ends, which lost 1 base and 4 bases, there was a span of 13 bases. CDR3 region: CASSQGVGGAETQYF. The CDR3 coding sequence is TGTGCCAGCAGCCAAGGAGTCGGGGGAGCAGAGACCCAGTACTTC.

Notes on this clonotype: The junction departs from germline at one end; a sequencing error may be responsible. The rearrangement joins TRBV5-1 to TRBJ1-1; 7 bases agree with TRBD1. The CDR3 has 14 residues. Germline loops: CDR1 SGHRS, CDR2 YFSETQ. The CDR3 region is CATSPGQTNTEAFF. In DNA, the CDR3 is TGCGCCACCAGCCCGGGACAGACGAACACTGAAGCTTTCTTT. Using reference TRBV5-1 and TRBJ1-1 for the parts outside the CDR3, the full variable domain is KAGVTQTPRYLIKTRGQQVTLSCSPISGHRSVSWYQQTPGQGLQFLFEYFSETQRNKGNFPGRFSGRQFSNSRSEMNVSTLELGDSALYLCATSPGQTNTEAFFGQGTRLTVV.

The CDR3: CASSSLVLNTGELFF. The CDR3, as DNA: TGTGCCAGCAGCTCCTTAGTCCTGAACACCGGGGAGCTGTTTTTT. V and J are TRBV7-2 and TRBJ2-2; unclear D gene. V lost 4 bases and J 1 base, leaving 10 bases between the germline ends. This CDR3 has 15 amino acids. From germline, CDR1 is SGHTA and CDR2 FQGNSA.

This rearrangement joins TRBV2 to TRBJ1-6; the D gene is possibly TRBD1 (5 bases). With 7 bases removed from V and 7 bases from J, the gap between germline ends came to 14 bases. The length of the CDR3 is 14 residues. The germline CDR1 and CDR2 sequences are SNHLY and FYNNEI. The CDR3 nucleotides read TGTGCCAGCACAGAGTCGACAGCCAATTCACCCCTCCACTTT. Its protein product is CASTESTANSPLHF.

This chain connects TRBV6-1 to TRBJ1-5; 8 nucleotides align to TRBD1. CDR3 size: 16 residues. V trimming: 9 bases; J trimming: 5 bases; junction bases outside the gene matches: 15. CDR1 and CDR2 (germline): MNHNS, SASEGT. The CDR3, as DNA: TGTGCCAGTCACAGCCCCCACAGACAGGGGCATCAGCCCCAGCATTTT. It specifies CASHSPHRQGHQPQHF.

This clonotype was seen a few times. The chain links TRBV6-5 to TRBJ2-7; D is undetermined. Germline-derived CDR1 and CDR2 are MNHEY and SVGAGI. Trimming stripped 4 bases from V and 5 bases from J, with 12 bases between. This CDR3 comprises 13 residues. DNA of the CDR3: TGTGCCAGCAGTTCTCTCCGAGGCCACGAGCAGTACTTC. It encodes CASSSLRGHEQYF.

The CDR3 protein is CAISDQETQYF. CDR3 bases: TGTGCCATCAGTGACCAAGAGACCCAGTACTTC. The V gene is TRBV10-3, the J gene TRBJ2-5; D uncertain. Germline-derived CDR1 and CDR2 are ENHRY and SYGVKD. The CDR3 is 11 amino acids. The V end lost 3 bases, the J end lost 1 base, and 0 bases lay between the germline ends.

This chain uses TRBV25-1 with TRBJ2-5; 12 bases align to TRBD2. The V gene end was trimmed by 2 bases and the J gene end by 5 bases; junction bases not matched to a gene: 6. This CDR3 has 16 amino acids. The germline CDR1 and CDR2 sequences are MGHDK and SYGVNS. This chain's CDR3 is CASSEPLAGGQETQYF. CDR3 coding DNA: TGTGCCAGCAGTGAACCCCTAGCGGGAGGGCAGGAGACCCAGTACTTC.

The rearrangement links TRBV10-1 to TRBJ1-4; D remains ambiguous. CDR1 is WNHNN and CDR2 is SYGVQD in the germline V gene (reference sequence). The CDR3 spans 15 residues. Trimming pared 2 bases from V and 5 bases from J, leaving 12 bases between. CDR3 bases: TGCGCCAGCAGTGAGGGGAGCAGCCCGAATGAAAAACTGTTTTTT. This encodes CASSEGSSPNEKLFF.

The chain is built from TRBV29-1 and TRBJ1-2; TRBD1 aligns across 8 bases. Germline CDR1 SQVTM, CDR2 ANQGSEA. The ends lost 6 bases at V and 2 bases at J; junction bases unmatched: 5. The CDR3 consists of 13 residues. This CDR3 reads CSVRGDRNYGYTF. The CDR3 nucleotides read TGCAGCGTCAGGGGGGACAGGAACTATGGCTACACCTTC.

The J gene is TRBJ2-7, the V gene TRBV21-1; the DNA was not used to check the table's D call, TRBD2. TRBV21-1 is shown as a pseudogene. The CDR3 is made up of 17 amino acids. In DNA, the CDR3 is TGTGCCAGCACGGGGACTAGCGGGCCCCGAGACACCTACGAGCAGTACTTC. It specifies CASTGTSGPRDTYEQYF.

The chain combines TRBV6-1 with TRBJ2-2; 9 nucleotides line up with TRBD2. The germline V gene encodes CDR1 MNHNS and CDR2 SASEGT. The CDR3 has 16 amino acids. V gave up 8 bases and J gave up 0 bases; unmatched junction bases: 7. In nucleotides, the CDR3 is TGTGCCAGCGTCCCCGGCGGGAGGGCGAACACCGGGGAGCTGTTTTTT. This codes for CASVPGGRANTGELFF.

This clonotype was seen a few times. The chain links TRBV6-5 to TRBJ1-5, with TRBD1 matching over 10 bases. The CDR3 length is 14 residues. Trimming removed 4 bases from V and 5 bases from J; junction bases left unmatched: 2. CDR1 MNHEY and CDR2 SVGAGI come from the germline V gene. CDR3 residues: CASSWGTGDQPQHF. CDR3 nucleotide sequence: TGTGCCAGCAGTTGGGGGACAGGGGATCAGCCCCAGCATTTT.